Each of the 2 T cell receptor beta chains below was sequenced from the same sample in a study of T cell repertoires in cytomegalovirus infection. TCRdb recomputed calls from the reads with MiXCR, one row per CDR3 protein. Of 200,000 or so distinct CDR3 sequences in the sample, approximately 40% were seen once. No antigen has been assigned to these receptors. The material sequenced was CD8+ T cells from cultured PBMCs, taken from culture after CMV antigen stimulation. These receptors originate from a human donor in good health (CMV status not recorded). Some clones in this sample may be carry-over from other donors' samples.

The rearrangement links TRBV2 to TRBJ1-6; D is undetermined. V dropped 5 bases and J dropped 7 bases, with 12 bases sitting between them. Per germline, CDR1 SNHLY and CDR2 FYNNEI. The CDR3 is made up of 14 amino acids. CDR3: CASSPDGLNSPLHF. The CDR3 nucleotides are TGTGCCAGCAGTCCCGACGGTCTAAATTCACCCCTCCACTTT. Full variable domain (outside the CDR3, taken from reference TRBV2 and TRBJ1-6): EPEVTQTPSHQVTQMGQEVILRCVPISNHLYFYWYRQILGQKVEFLVSFYNNEISEKSEIFDDQFSVERPDGSNFTLKIRSTKLEDSAMYFCASSPDGLNSPLHFGNGTRLTVT.

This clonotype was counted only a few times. CDR3 nucleotides: TGTGCCAGCAGTCCGGACGAGACCTACGAGCAGTACTTC. Its translation is CASSPDETYEQYF. The chain recombines TRBV27 with TRBJ2-7, with unresolved D. CDR3 length equals 13 residues. Per the germline V gene, CDR1 is MNHEY and CDR2 is SMNVEV (reference sequence). The ends were cut back, 5 bases at V and 2 bases at J, with 10 bases in the middle.